One sample yielded the 6 T cell receptor beta chains listed below, sequenced in a study of Ad26.COV2.S vaccination and SARS-CoV-2 variants. Treatment specified: 15 to 20 received Ad26.COV2.S at low or high dose, single or two shots; about 5 received placebo; per-sample allocation not given. Specimen acquisition occurred on day 63 following the initial vaccine or placebo injection. Generated by immunoSEQ multiplex PCR, the TCRdb table keeps only in-frame clones and is missing some. The top ten clones hold approximately 5% of a sample with about 330,000 clones, under 90% of them seen once. This specimen consisted of peripheral blood, obtained in a trial of Ad26.COV2.S vaccine versus placebo. The receptors originated from a person aged 18-60 years who received the Ad26.COV2.S COVID-19 vaccine or a placebo.

The CDR3 sequence is CASSPTSGPTDTQYF. The CDR3 nucleotides read TGTGCCAGCAGCCCGACTAGCGGGCCCACAGATACGCAGTATTTT. This chain joins TRBV5-4 and TRBJ2-3, with 10 bases that match TRBD2. CDR1 and CDR2 (germline): SGHNT, YYREEE (reference sequence). Unmatched junction bases numbered 4, after V lost 4 bases and J lost 2 bases. CDR3 length equals 15 residues.

The chain recombines TRBV30 with TRBJ2-2; tentative D call: TRBD1 (6 bases). CDR1 is GTSNPN, CDR2 SVGIG, per germline (reference sequence). Between the trimmed V and J ends, which lost 0 bases and 5 bases, there was a span of 16 bases. The CDR3 covers 16 residues. The CDR3 DNA follows: TGTGCCTGGAGTGTAGGTTCAGGGGCGAGGACCGGGGAGCTGTTTTTT. Residues: CAWSVGSGARTGELFF. Supplemented by reference TRBV30 and TRBJ2-2, the full variable domain reads SQTIHQWPATLVQPVGSPLSLECTVEGTSNPNLYWYRQAAGRGLQLLFYSVGIGQISSEVPQNLSASRPQDRQFILSSKKLLLSDSGFYLCAWSVGSGARTGELFFGEGSRLTVL.

The rearrangement joins TRBV29-1 to TRBJ2-6; D remains unclear. With 4 bases removed from V and 2 bases from J, the gap between germline ends came to 3 bases. The CDR3 has 12 amino acids. The germline CDR1 and CDR2 sequences are SQVTM and ANQGSEA. For the CDR3, the DNA is TGCAGCGTTGGGACTGGGGCCAACGTCCTGACTTTC. It specifies CSVGTGANVLTF.

The J gene is TRBJ2-5, the V gene TRBV25-1, with 9 bases matching TRBD2. With 7 bases clipped from V and 5 bases from J, the junction kept 8 bases outside the gene matches. This CDR3 comprises 14 residues. CDR1 is MGHDK and CDR2 is SYGVNS in the germline V gene. The CDR3 sequence is CASIGGREGETQYF. CDR3 nucleotides: TGTGCCAGCATCGGCGGGAGGGAGGGTGAGACCCAGTACTTC.

This chain connects TRBV28 to TRBJ1-5; TRBD1 aligns across 7 bases. Germline V gives CDR1 MDHEN, CDR2 SYDVKM. This CDR3 region has 18 residues. V lost 3 bases, J lost 6 bases, and 17 bases stayed unmatched. CDR3 residues: CASSFFTTGNKRGQPQHF. The CDR3, as DNA: TGTGCCAGCAGTTTTTTTACGACAGGGAATAAGAGGGGTCAGCCCCAGCATTTT.

The rearrangement links TRBV4-1 to TRBJ2-3; D gene uncertain. V was pared by 1 base and J by 0 bases, with 8 bases between. CDR1 and CDR2 from the germline V gene are MGHRA and YSYEKL. The CDR3 is 15 residues long. As DNA, the CDR3 is TGCGCCAGCAGCCAAGGGGTGCCTAGCACAGATACGCAGTATTTT. Translating gives CASSQGVPSTDTQYF.